Below are 23 T cell receptor beta chains sequenced from a single sample in a study of early T cells in non-severe SARS-CoV-2 infection. TCRdb called the 5' RACE reads again in MiXCR, with one record for every CDR3 protein. Of some 50,000 distinct CDR3 sequences in the sample, 5% to 6.5% were seen once. The specimen comprised whole blood, sampled at baseline. These receptors were taken from an adult who was a healthcare worker with PCR-confirmed SARS-CoV-2 infection or an uninfected control (not recorded which).

This clonotype was observed a few times. The chain is built from TRBV10-3 and TRBJ1-5; D uncertain. Germline CDR1 reads ENHRY; CDR2 reads SYGVKD. The V end was cut by 0 bases, the J end by 6 bases, with 9 bases between. The CDR3 is made up of 14 amino acids. DNA of the CDR3: TGTGCCATCAGTGAGTCAGGGCCCGGTCAGCCCCAGCATTTT. Its translation is CAISESGPGQPQHF.

This clonotype was observed many times. This rearrangement joins TRBV18 to TRBJ2-7, with D possibly TRBD2 on 6 matching bases. The CDR3 runs to 12 residues. Germline V gene sequence: CDR1 KGHSH, CDR2 LQKENI. The DNA for the CDR3 is TGTGCTTGCGGGGCCGGACCCTACGAGCAGTACTTC. This codes for CACGAGPYEQYF.

Ten or more counts support this clonotype. This chain connects TRBV20-1 to TRBJ2-1; 7 bases map to TRBD2. The CDR3 is 16 residues long. V lost 0 bases, J lost 5 bases, and 10 bases stayed unmatched. Germline lookup yields CDR1 DFQATT and CDR2 SNEGSKA (reference sequence). CDR3 region: CSARDRGGRTNNEQFF. The DNA for the CDR3 is TGCAGTGCTAGAGATCGGGGCGGGAGAACGAACAATGAGCAGTTCTTC.

The chain carries TRBV10-3 and TRBJ2-1; D remains unclear. V was trimmed by 6 bases and J by 5 bases, leaving 8 bases between them. The germline V gene encodes CDR1 ENHRY and CDR2 SYGVKD. CDR3 length: 12 amino acids. CDR3 nucleotide sequence: TGTGCCATCAGCGCGGATGACAATGAGCAGTTCTTC. Amino acids: CAISADDNEQFF.

The sample holds many counts of this clonotype. This chain links TRBV10-3 with TRBJ2-5; TRBD1 is a possible D gene (6 bases). The CDR3 runs to 14 residues. Germline CDR1 and CDR2: ENHRY and SYGVKD. Trimming took off 0 bases at V and 5 bases at J, with 10 bases between the two ends. The CDR3, as DNA: TGTGCCATCAGTGAGTCGACAGGAGGCGAGACCCAGTACTTC. This translates into CAISESTGGETQYF.

This clonotype was seen repeatedly, ten times or more. This chain connects TRBV11-2 to TRBJ2-7, with D possibly matching TRBD2 (6 bases). This CDR3 has 12 amino acids. CDR1 and CDR2 from the germline V gene are SGHAT and FQNNGV. Trimming removed 5 bases at V and 5 bases at J, with 10 bases between. This CDR3 reads CASSHRTNEQYF. The CDR3 nucleotides are TGTGCCAGCAGCCACAGGACTAACGAGCAGTACTTC.

V and J are TRBV9 and TRBJ2-5; TRBD2 matches 15 bases. The CDR3 contains 15 residues. J gave up 4 bases and V 4 bases, and 2 bases lay outside the gene matches. Germline V gene data show CDR1 as SGDLS and CDR2 as YYNGEE. CDR3 nucleotide sequence: TGTGCCAGCAGCATGGGACTAGCGGGAGGAGAGACCCAGTACTTC. Its protein product is CASSMGLAGGETQYF.

This clonotype was counted a few times. V and J are TRBV27 and TRBJ1-6; D is ambiguous. The CDR3 length is 13 residues. Germline V gene sequence: CDR1 MNHEY, CDR2 SMNVEV (reference sequence). V was trimmed by 3 bases and J by 9 bases, leaving 9 bases between them. CDR3 in DNA: TGTGCCAGCAGTTTGGGGTCCATTTCACCCCTCCACTTT. It is translated as CASSLGSISPLHF.

This clonotype was picked up many times. The J gene is TRBJ2-5, the V gene TRBV4-1; the D gene is possibly TRBD1 (5 bases). Trimming took 2 bases from V and 3 from J, leaving 16 bases between them. CDR1 and CDR2 from the germline V gene are MGHRA and YSYEKL. The CDR3 is made up of 16 amino acids. CDR3 residues: CASSQSLDIREETQYF. As DNA, the CDR3 is TGCGCCAGCAGCCAATCGCTGGACATCCGGGAAGAGACCCAGTACTTC.

The sample holds many counts of this clonotype. This chain connects TRBV24-1 to TRBJ2-3, with 7 bases matching TRBD2. Unmatched junction bases numbered 7, after V lost 0 bases and J lost 5 bases. Germline CDR1 KGHDR, CDR2 SFDVKD. There are 16 residues in the CDR3. The CDR3 here is CATSDLAAGTRDTQYF. In nucleotides, the CDR3 is TGTGCCACCAGTGATTTGGCAGCGGGAACCAGAGATACGCAGTATTTT.

This clonotype was seen a few times. The chain is built from TRBV7-9 and TRBJ2-1; D remains unclear. With 0 bases removed from V and 3 bases from J, the gap between germline ends came to 9 bases. CDR3 length: 15 amino acids. The germline CDR1 and CDR2 sequences are SEHNR and FQNEAQ (reference sequence). CDR3 loop: CASSLAGPRYNEQFF. The CDR3 DNA reads as TGTGCCAGCAGCTTAGCAGGCCCGCGCTACAATGAGCAGTTCTTC.

This clonotype showed up many times. The chain employs TRBV18 and TRBJ1-3; 7 bases agree with TRBD1. The CDR3 has 16 amino acids. J was trimmed by 2 bases and V by 6 bases; bases with no gene match: 10. Germline CDR1 and CDR2: KGHSH and LQKENI. CDR3 coding DNA: TGTGCCAGCTCTTCAAGGGGACAGCCGACTGGAAACACCATATATTTT. Translated: CASSSRGQPTGNTIYF.

The sample holds many counts of this clonotype. J is TRBJ2-7 and V is TRBV7-3, with a tentative D call TRBD1 (6 bases). The CDR3 covers 15 residues. The ends were cut back, 1 base at V and 2 bases at J, with 12 bases in the middle. Looked up from germline, CDR1 is SGHTA and CDR2 is FQGTGA. The CDR3 sequence is CASSLSGGQPYEQYF. The CDR3 coding sequence is TGTGCCAGCAGCTTAAGCGGCGGACAGCCCTACGAGCAGTACTTC.

This clonotype has only a few counts. This chain connects TRBV12-3 or TRBV12-4 to TRBJ2-5; tentative D call: TRBD2 (6 bases). Trimming stripped 5 bases from V and 5 bases from J, with 15 bases between. The CDR3 is 14 residues long. The CDR3, as DNA: TGTGCCAGCAGTCCTCGACCCGGAGGGGAGACCCAGTACTTC. Amino acids: CASSPRPGGETQYF.

This clonotype was detected ten times or more. The rearrangement links TRBV7-3 to TRBJ2-5; possible D gene TRBD2, 7 bases. V shed 1 base and J shed 5 bases, with 17 bases lying between them. The germline V gene has CDR1 SGHTA and CDR2 FQGTGA. CDR3 length: 16 amino acids. The chain's CDR3 is CASSLSGEGVSETQYF. The DNA for the CDR3 is TGTGCCAGCAGCTTAAGCGGGGAGGGGGTCTCGGAGACCCAGTACTTC.

This clonotype was seen many times. The chain carries TRBV13 and TRBJ2-1, with TRBD2 identical over 7 bases. The length of the CDR3 is 14 residues. The junction had 14 bases not matched to a gene; V was cut back by 11 bases and J by 7 bases. The germline V gene has CDR1 PRHDT and CDR2 FYEKMQ (reference sequence). The CDR3 bases are TGTGCCTCCTCGGCGGGGGAGGGTTGGAATGAGCAGTTCTTC. It specifies CASSAGEGWNEQFF.

As concerns this clonotype: This sequence may be a read error, since a much larger clone differs from it by one base. V usage is TRBV7-9 and J usage is TRBJ2-7; D perhaps matches TRBD1 (6 bases). CDR1 is SEHNR and CDR2 is FQNEAQ in the germline V gene (reference sequence). Trimming took 2 bases from V and 4 from J, leaving 12 bases between them. The CDR3 has 14 amino acids. CDR3 DNA sequence: TGTGCCAGCAGCTTACCAGGGGCGAGTTACGAGCAGTACTTC. This sequence encodes CASSLPGASYEQYF.

This clonotype was observed many times. The CDR3 region has the DNA TGTGCCAGCAATATGGTGGCTAGCGGGAGCGAGCAGTACTTC. Amino acids: CASNMVASGSEQYF. The chain is built from TRBV28 and TRBJ2-7; TRBD2 aligns across 10 bases. V trimming: 7 bases; J trimming: 6 bases; junction bases outside the gene matches: 9. This CDR3 spans 14 amino acids. Per germline, CDR1 MDHEN and CDR2 SYDVKM.

This clonotype was counted at least ten times. The chain couples TRBV10-1 to TRBJ1-6, with D unclear. CDR1 is WNHNN, CDR2 SYGVQD, per germline (reference sequence). The CDR3 covers 13 residues. Trimming pared 6 bases from V and 8 bases from J, leaving 11 bases between. The CDR3 region is CASSRDPHSPLHF. CDR3 nucleotide sequence: TGCGCCAGCAGCCGGGATCCCCATTCACCCCTCCACTTT.

This clonotype was observed at least ten times. The genes are TRBV7-2 and TRBJ2-6, with D possibly matching TRBD2 (5 bases). The V gene lost 1 base and the J gene lost 3 bases, with 7 bases spanning the gap. The CDR3 totals 15 residues. Germline V gene data show CDR1 as SGHTA and CDR2 as FQGNSA. The CDR3 sequence is CASSLEDFGANVLTF. The CDR3 bases are TGTGCCAGCAGCTTAGAGGACTTTGGGGCCAACGTCCTGACTTTC. Complete variable domain (other parts from reference TRBV7-2 and TRBJ2-6): GAGVSQSPSNKVTEKGKDVELRCDPISGHTALYWYRQSLGQGLEFLIYFQGNSAPDKSGLPSDRFSAERTGGSVSTLTIQRTQQEDSAVYLCASSLEDFGANVLTFGAGSRLTVL.

Many counts were recorded for this clonotype. This chain links TRBV7-2 with TRBJ2-7; 11 nucleotides line up with TRBD2. The CDR3 extends over 14 amino acids. CDR1 SGHTA and CDR2 FQGNSA come from the germline V gene. V was pared by 2 bases and J by 3 bases, with 0 bases of the junction left unmatched. CDR3 residues: CASSLTSGSYEQYF. The CDR3 DNA reads TGTGCCAGCAGCTTAACTAGCGGGAGCTACGAGCAGTACTTC.

This clonotype has ten or more counts. The chain has TRBV6-2 or TRBV6-3 and TRBJ2-7; no firm D call. This CDR3 contains 14 residues. The V gene's germline CDR1 is MNHEY and CDR2 SVGEGT. Trimming removed 9 bases at V and 2 bases at J, with 17 bases between. The CDR3 DNA is TGTGCCAGTCATGAACCTAGTCTGGCCTACGAGCAGTACTTC. This sequence encodes CASHEPSLAYEQYF.

At least ten counts were recorded for this clonotype. This rearrangement joins TRBV19 to TRBJ2-5; D remains ambiguous. This CDR3 region has 13 residues. V was cut by 6 bases and J by 4 bases, with 12 bases left in between. Germline V CDR1 and CDR2: LNHDA, SQIVND (reference sequence). CDR3 residues: CASRPGGGETQYF. As DNA, the CDR3 is TGTGCCAGTAGACCGGGCGGCGGAGAGACCCAGTACTTC.